A single sample is the source of the 32 T cell receptor beta chains below, sequenced in a study of beta chain features in type 1 diabetes. Investigators reverse transcribed all isolated RNA, so they sequenced expressed TCRB transcripts. Method: immunoSEQ multiplex PCR; TCRdb's copy keeps in-frame clones and lacks some. The profile covers over 350,000 clones, with more than 12% appearing a single time and 0.019% taken by the ten largest. The sequencing input was naive CD4+ T cells from blood. Receptors originate from a woman between 18 and 29 years old in good health.

The chain joins TRBV6-5 to TRBJ1-5, with TRBD1 matching over 7 bases. Germline CDR1 reads MNHEY; CDR2 reads SVGAGI. The CDR3 spans 15 residues. Trimming removed 5 bases from V and 0 bases from J; junction bases left unmatched: 4. CDR3 nucleotides: TGTGCCAGCAGTCCAGACAGGGATAGCAATCAGCCCCAGCATTTT. Translating gives CASSPDRDSNQPQHF.

This chain joins TRBV11-1 and TRBJ2-7, with 10 bases that match TRBD1. V shed 5 bases, J shed 1 base, and the junction held 8 bases outside the gene matches. The CDR3 consists of 16 residues. From germline, CDR1 is SGHAT and CDR2 FQDESV (reference sequence). The CDR3 loop is CASSLLTGGRSYEQYF. The CDR3 DNA is TGTGCCAGCAGCCTATTGACAGGGGGCCGTTCCTACGAGCAGTACTTC.

This sequence joins TRBV28 and TRBJ2-3, with D tentatively TRBD2 (6 bases). The germline V gene encodes CDR1 MDHEN and CDR2 SYDVKM. The CDR3 contains 13 residues. V shed 6 bases and J shed 3 bases, with 10 bases lying between them. The DNA for the CDR3 is TGTGCCAGCAGCCCCGGGAGTACAGATACGCAGTATTTT. Its translation: CASSPGSTDTQYF.

This sequence joins TRBV7-9 and TRBJ1-2; 10 bases align to TRBD1. Trimming cost V 1 base and J 6 bases; bases outside gene matches: 5. This CDR3 has 15 residues. Per the germline V gene, CDR1 is SEHNR and CDR2 is FQNEAQ (reference sequence). DNA for the CDR3: TGTGCCAGCAGCTTAGAATTGACAGGGGGCGATGGCTACACCTTC. Amino acid sequence: CASSLELTGGDGYTF.

This clone was seen once. The chain joins TRBV2 to TRBJ1-1, with unresolved D. The CDR3 covers 9 residues. Germline V gene sequence: CDR1 SNHLY, CDR2 FYNNEI. CDR3 coding DNA: TGTGTCGACTACACTGAAGCTTTCTTT. This translates into CVDYTEAFF.

This clone was observed a handful of times. This sequence joins TRBV18 and TRBJ1-1; a weak D match, TRBD1 (6 bases). The CDR3 contains 14 residues. The germline V gene has CDR1 KGHSH and CDR2 LQKENI. Trimming took 2 bases from V and 3 from J, leaving 10 bases between them. Here the CDR3 reads CASSPYNRDTEAFF. The CDR3, as DNA: TGTGCCAGCTCACCATACAACAGGGACACTGAAGCTTTCTTT.

This clone was counted between two and nine times. The chain couples TRBV18 to TRBJ2-3; D is perhaps TRBD1 (6 bases). The V and J ends lost 2 bases and 6 bases respectively, with 15 bases between them. Germline V gene data show CDR1 as KGHSH and CDR2 as LQKENI. The CDR3 loop spans 15 amino acids. CDR3 in amino acids: CASSPVQGPRDTQYF. The CDR3 nucleotides read TGTGCCAGCTCACCAGTTCAGGGGCCAAGGGATACGCAGTATTTT. The full variable domain, rest sourced from reference TRBV18 and TRBJ2-3, is NAGVMQNPRHLVRRRGQEARLRCSPMKGHSHVYWYRQLPEEGLKFMVYLQKENIIDESGMPKERFSAEFPKEGPSILRIQQVVRGDSAAYFCASSPVQGPRDTQYFGPGTRLTVL.

The chain is built from TRBV5-4 and TRBJ2-2; 14 bases fit TRBD2. Germline V gene sequence: CDR1 SGHNT, CDR2 YYREEE (reference sequence). V was pared by 0 bases and J by 4 bases, with 11 bases of the junction left unmatched. CDR3 length: 20 residues. The CDR3 nucleotides read TGTGCCAGCAGCTTGGAGGGACTAGCGGGAGCTTTAGGTGGCACCGGGGAGCTGTTTTTT. The encoded protein is CASSLEGLAGALGGTGELFF.

V is TRBV29-1 and J is TRBJ1-3, with D perhaps TRBD1 (6 bases). Trimming shortened V by 7 bases and J by 0 bases, and 16 bases separated the two germline ends. CDR3 length: 15 residues. In germline, CDR1 is SQVTM, CDR2 ANQGSEA. The CDR3 region is CSARQDLFSGNTIYF. For the CDR3, the DNA is TGCAGCGCAAGACAGGATTTGTTCTCTGGAAACACCATATATTTT.

The gene calls are TRBV19 and TRBJ1-5; D is undetermined. The CDR3 has 12 residues. The ends were cut back, 7 bases at V and 4 bases at J, with 8 bases in the middle. CDR1 is LNHDA, CDR2 SQIVND, per germline (reference sequence). This chain's CDR3 is CASTLRNQPQHF. CDR3 in DNA: TGTGCCAGTACCCTGAGGAATCAGCCCCAGCATTTT.

This clone has only a few counts. V gene TRBV27 combines with J gene TRBJ1-5; 8 bases are a match to TRBD1. In germline, CDR1 is MNHEY, CDR2 SMNVEV (reference sequence). V shed 5 bases, J shed 7 bases, and the junction held 10 bases outside the gene matches. The CDR3 covers 15 residues. CDR3 coding DNA: TGTGCCAGCAGTCCCATGGGACAGGTTCGCCAGCCCCAGCATTTT. Protein product: CASSPMGQVRQPQHF.

The gene calls are TRBV29-1 and TRBJ2-5; 10 bases fit TRBD2. CDR1 and CDR2 from the germline V gene are SQVTM and ANQGSEA. Trimming took 5 bases from V and 4 from J; bases not matched to a gene: 7. The CDR3 extends over 14 amino acids. CDR3 nucleotides: TGCAGCGTTCTCTGGGTAGCGGGAGGAGAGACCCAGTACTTC. Protein sequence: CSVLWVAGGETQYF.

The genes are TRBV29-1 and TRBJ1-1, with TRBD1 identical over 9 bases. V trimming: 6 bases; J trimming: 3 bases; junction bases outside the gene matches: 5. The CDR3 has 13 residues. CDR1 is SQVTM and CDR2 is ANQGSEA in the germline V gene. The CDR3 DNA sequence: TGCAGCGTGAAACAGGGGGCGGACACTGAAGCTTTCTTT. It translates to CSVKQGADTEAFF.

This chain links TRBV4-2 with TRBJ2-7, with 7 positions matching TRBD2. CDR3 length equals 14 residues. Germline V gives CDR1 LGHNA, CDR2 YNFKEQ. V shed 2 bases and J 3 bases; nucleotides not matched to a gene: 4. The DNA for the CDR3 is TGTGCCAGCAGCCAAACGACTAGCTTCTACGAGCAGTACTTC. Translated: CASSQTTSFYEQYF.

The rearrangement uses TRBV6-5 and TRBJ1-1; 7 nucleotides line up with TRBD1. Germline CDR1 reads MNHEY; CDR2 reads SVGAGI. There are 14 residues in the CDR3. V shed 3 bases and J 2 bases; nucleotides not matched to a gene: 3. The CDR3 DNA is TGTGCCAGCAGTTATGGACAGGCTAACACTGAAGCTTTCTTT. Encoded protein: CASSYGQANTEAFF.

This clone occurred a few times. Written as DNA, the CDR3 is TGTGCCAGCAGCTTAGGATCAGGGATGAACACTGAAGCTTTCTTT. Its translation is CASSLGSGMNTEAFF. This chain connects TRBV7-8 to TRBJ1-1; the D gene is possibly TRBD1 (5 bases). There are 15 residues in the CDR3. Between the trimmed V and J ends, which lost 1 base and 0 bases, there was a span of 9 bases. Germline V CDR1 and CDR2: SGHVS, FQNEAQ. The full variable domain, completed using reference TRBV7-8 and TRBJ1-1, is GAGVSQSPRYKVAKRGQDVALRCDPISGHVSLFWYQQALGQGPEFLTYFQNEAQLDKSGLPSDRFFAERPEGSVSTLKIQRTQQEDSAVYLCASSLGSGMNTEAFFGQGTRLTVV.

The CDR3 coding sequence is TGTGCCAGTAGTATAGTAGGGGACAAGAATCAGCCCCAGCATTTT. Protein sequence: CASSIVGDKNQPQHF. J is TRBJ1-5 and V is TRBV19; maybe TRBD1 (6 bases). The CDR3 is 15 residues long. Trimming shortened V by 1 base and J by 4 bases, and 11 bases separated the two germline ends. Germline V gene sequence: CDR1 LNHDA, CDR2 SQIVND (reference sequence).

As concerns this clone: Other nucleotide sequences from this sample produce the same CDR3. The gene calls are TRBV5-6 and TRBJ2-5; D unresolved. Germline V gene lookup returns CDR1 SGHDT and CDR2 YYEEEE. Trimming pared 1 base from V and 5 bases from J, leaving 3 bases between. The CDR3 is made up of 11 amino acids. The CDR3 reads CASSLSETQYF. In nucleotides, the CDR3 is TGTGCCAGCAGCTTGAGCGAGACCCAGTACTTC.

The J gene is TRBJ2-1, the V gene TRBV4-3; D possibly corresponds to TRBD2 (6 bases). The CDR3 length is 18 residues. V gave up 1 base and J gave up 0 bases, with 16 bases separating them. CDR1 is LGHNA, CDR2 YSLEER, per germline. This chain's CDR3 is CASSQGGSGIFSYNEQFF. DNA for the CDR3: TGCGCCAGCAGCCAAGGGGGTAGCGGCATATTCTCCTACAATGAGCAGTTCTTC.

The V call is TRBV9, the J call TRBJ2-7; a possible D gene is TRBD2 (6 bases). The CDR3 has 14 residues. The V gene's germline CDR1 is SGDLS and CDR2 YYNGEE. Trimming shortened V by 0 bases and J by 4 bases, and 11 bases separated the two germline ends. CDR3 coding DNA: TGTGCCAGCAGCGTAGGTCTGGGGAGGTACGAGCAGTACTTC. It translates to CASSVGLGRYEQYF.

This sequence joins TRBV4-3 and TRBJ1-1; TRBD1 aligns across 9 bases. In germline, CDR1 is LGHNA, CDR2 YSLEER. Losses at the gene ends were 5 bases for V and 3 bases for J; bases not matched to a gene: 7. The CDR3 sequence is 15 residues long. The CDR3 sequence: CASSRQGGQYTEAFF. The CDR3 DNA reads TGCGCCAGCAGCAGACAGGGGGGACAGTACACTGAAGCTTTCTTT.

The rearrangement joins TRBV30 to TRBJ2-1; 11 nucleotides agree with TRBD2. The V gene's germline CDR1 is GTSNPN and CDR2 SVGIG (reference sequence). Germline trimming cut 4 bases from V and 2 bases from J; bases unmatched to any gene: 4. The length of the CDR3 is 15 residues. The CDR3 loop is CAWTQLAGAYNEQFF. The CDR3 DNA follows: TGTGCCTGGACTCAACTAGCGGGAGCCTACAATGAGCAGTTCTTC.

The chain combines TRBV28 with TRBJ2-7; weak D call: TRBD2 (5 bases). Looked up from germline, CDR1 is MDHEN and CDR2 is SYDVKM. The CDR3 runs to 14 residues. With 3 bases removed from V and 5 bases from J, the gap between germline ends came to 14 bases. CDR3 loop: CASSLYQRRDEQYF. CDR3 nucleotides: TGTGCCAGCAGTTTGTACCAACGGCGGGACGAGCAGTACTTC. Together with reference TRBV28 and TRBJ2-7, the CDR3 gives the full variable domain: DVKVTQSSRYLVKRTGEKVFLECVQDMDHENMFWYRQDPGLGLRLIYFSYDVKMKEKGDIPEGYSVSREKKERFSLILESASTNQTSMYLCASSLYQRRDEQYFGPGTRLTVT.

The chain couples TRBV28 to TRBJ1-1; D gene unclear. Germline assignment: CDR1 MDHEN and CDR2 SYDVKM. The ends were cut back, 3 bases at V and 0 bases at J, with 14 bases in the middle. The CDR3 consists of 16 residues. This CDR3 reads CASSFRVRGMNTEAFF. DNA of the CDR3: TGTGCCAGCAGTTTTCGAGTCCGAGGGATGAACACTGAAGCTTTCTTT. The full variable domain, with the rest looked up from reference TRBV28 and TRBJ1-1, is DVKVTQSSRYLVKRTGEKVFLECVQDMDHENMFWYRQDPGLGLRLIYFSYDVKMKEKGDIPEGYSVSREKKERFSLILESASTNQTSMYLCASSFRVRGMNTEAFFGQGTRLTVV.

In DNA form, the CDR3 reads TGTGCCTCTCGTGACAGGGGAAAAGGAAATGAGCAGTTCTTC. Its translation is CASRDRGKGNEQFF. The chain has TRBV19 and TRBJ2-1; TRBD1 agrees at 8 bases. The CDR3 is made up of 14 amino acids. Per germline, CDR1 LNHDA and CDR2 SQIVND (reference sequence). V lost 11 bases to trimming and J lost 7 bases; unmatched junction nucleotides: 13.

Only a few counts were recorded for this clone. The chain has TRBV6-5 and TRBJ1-5, with 10 bases fitting TRBD1. CDR1 and CDR2 from the germline V gene are MNHEY and SVGAGI. The CDR3 runs to 14 residues. Losses at the gene ends were 5 bases for V and 6 bases for J; bases not matched to a gene: 4. This CDR3 is CASSHGTGAQPQHF. The DNA of the CDR3 is TGTGCCAGCAGTCACGGGACAGGGGCTCAGCCCCAGCATTTT.

V and J are TRBV29-1 and TRBJ1-5, with TRBD1 matching 7 bases. This CDR3 spans 13 amino acids. CDR1 and CDR2 (germline): SQVTM, ANQGSEA. V shed 5 bases, J shed 4 bases, and the junction held 5 bases outside the gene matches. CDR3 region: CSVSGTANQPQHF. The DNA for the CDR3 is TGCAGCGTTTCCGGGACAGCAAATCAGCCCCAGCATTTT.

This sequence joins TRBV30 and TRBJ1-2; no clear D. The germline V and J ends were trimmed by 4 bases and 7 bases, with 13 bases remaining between them. Looked up from germline, CDR1 is GTSNPN and CDR2 is SVGIG (reference sequence). CDR3 size: 12 residues. CDR3 loop: CAWKAPSGGYTF. In nucleotides, the CDR3 is TGTGCCTGGAAAGCTCCTTCGGGTGGCTACACCTTC. Based on the CDR3 plus reference TRBV30 and TRBJ1-2, the full variable domain is SQTIHQWPATLVQPVGSPLSLECTVEGTSNPNLYWYRQAAGRGLQLLFYSVGIGQISSEVPQNLSASRPQDRQFILSSKKLLLSDSGFYLCAWKAPSGGYTFGSGTRLTVV.

The gene calls are TRBV29-1 and TRBJ2-1, with 15 bases fitting TRBD2. Looked up from germline, CDR1 is SQVTM and CDR2 is ANQGSEA. The CDR3 has 14 amino acids. With V trimmed by 7 bases and J by 6 bases, 4 bases remained unmatched. CDR3 loop: CSGGLAGGGNEQFF. CDR3 DNA: TGCAGCGGGGGACTAGCGGGAGGCGGCAATGAGCAGTTCTTC.

This clone has just a few counts. The J gene is TRBJ1-1, the V gene TRBV29-1; 10 bases map to TRBD1. Germline V lookup: CDR1 SQVTM, CDR2 ANQGSEA. The V segment lost 5 bases and the J segment 1 base; nucleotides outside the gene matches: 4. The CDR3 spans 14 residues. CDR3 DNA sequence: TGCAGCGTTATCCGGGACAGGGGGAACACTGAAGCTTTCTTT. Translating it yields CSVIRDRGNTEAFF.

This clone was seen only a few times. V and J are TRBV30 and TRBJ2-7, with 15 bases aligning to TRBD2. From germline, CDR1 is GTSNPN and CDR2 SVGIG (reference sequence). CDR3 length: 13 residues. V was pared by 4 bases and J by 9 bases, with 4 bases of the junction left unmatched. The CDR3 DNA reads as TGTGCCTGGAATCCGGGACTAGCGGGAGGGCAGTACTTC. Residues: CAWNPGLAGGQYF. Full variable domain (rest looked up from reference TRBV30 and TRBJ2-7): SQTIHQWPATLVQPVGSPLSLECTVEGTSNPNLYWYRQAAGRGLQLLFYSVGIGQISSEVPQNLSASRPQDRQFILSSKKLLLSDSGFYLCAWNPGLAGGQYFGPGTRLTVT.

V is TRBV7-9 and J is TRBJ2-1; D gene uncertain. The germline CDR1 and CDR2 sequences are SEHNR and FQNEAQ (reference sequence). This CDR3 contains 12 residues. Deletions cut 5 bases from V and 5 bases from J, with 7 bases between. CDR3 protein: CASSLSHNEQFF. In DNA, the CDR3 is TGTGCCAGCAGCCTATCCCACAATGAGCAGTTCTTC.